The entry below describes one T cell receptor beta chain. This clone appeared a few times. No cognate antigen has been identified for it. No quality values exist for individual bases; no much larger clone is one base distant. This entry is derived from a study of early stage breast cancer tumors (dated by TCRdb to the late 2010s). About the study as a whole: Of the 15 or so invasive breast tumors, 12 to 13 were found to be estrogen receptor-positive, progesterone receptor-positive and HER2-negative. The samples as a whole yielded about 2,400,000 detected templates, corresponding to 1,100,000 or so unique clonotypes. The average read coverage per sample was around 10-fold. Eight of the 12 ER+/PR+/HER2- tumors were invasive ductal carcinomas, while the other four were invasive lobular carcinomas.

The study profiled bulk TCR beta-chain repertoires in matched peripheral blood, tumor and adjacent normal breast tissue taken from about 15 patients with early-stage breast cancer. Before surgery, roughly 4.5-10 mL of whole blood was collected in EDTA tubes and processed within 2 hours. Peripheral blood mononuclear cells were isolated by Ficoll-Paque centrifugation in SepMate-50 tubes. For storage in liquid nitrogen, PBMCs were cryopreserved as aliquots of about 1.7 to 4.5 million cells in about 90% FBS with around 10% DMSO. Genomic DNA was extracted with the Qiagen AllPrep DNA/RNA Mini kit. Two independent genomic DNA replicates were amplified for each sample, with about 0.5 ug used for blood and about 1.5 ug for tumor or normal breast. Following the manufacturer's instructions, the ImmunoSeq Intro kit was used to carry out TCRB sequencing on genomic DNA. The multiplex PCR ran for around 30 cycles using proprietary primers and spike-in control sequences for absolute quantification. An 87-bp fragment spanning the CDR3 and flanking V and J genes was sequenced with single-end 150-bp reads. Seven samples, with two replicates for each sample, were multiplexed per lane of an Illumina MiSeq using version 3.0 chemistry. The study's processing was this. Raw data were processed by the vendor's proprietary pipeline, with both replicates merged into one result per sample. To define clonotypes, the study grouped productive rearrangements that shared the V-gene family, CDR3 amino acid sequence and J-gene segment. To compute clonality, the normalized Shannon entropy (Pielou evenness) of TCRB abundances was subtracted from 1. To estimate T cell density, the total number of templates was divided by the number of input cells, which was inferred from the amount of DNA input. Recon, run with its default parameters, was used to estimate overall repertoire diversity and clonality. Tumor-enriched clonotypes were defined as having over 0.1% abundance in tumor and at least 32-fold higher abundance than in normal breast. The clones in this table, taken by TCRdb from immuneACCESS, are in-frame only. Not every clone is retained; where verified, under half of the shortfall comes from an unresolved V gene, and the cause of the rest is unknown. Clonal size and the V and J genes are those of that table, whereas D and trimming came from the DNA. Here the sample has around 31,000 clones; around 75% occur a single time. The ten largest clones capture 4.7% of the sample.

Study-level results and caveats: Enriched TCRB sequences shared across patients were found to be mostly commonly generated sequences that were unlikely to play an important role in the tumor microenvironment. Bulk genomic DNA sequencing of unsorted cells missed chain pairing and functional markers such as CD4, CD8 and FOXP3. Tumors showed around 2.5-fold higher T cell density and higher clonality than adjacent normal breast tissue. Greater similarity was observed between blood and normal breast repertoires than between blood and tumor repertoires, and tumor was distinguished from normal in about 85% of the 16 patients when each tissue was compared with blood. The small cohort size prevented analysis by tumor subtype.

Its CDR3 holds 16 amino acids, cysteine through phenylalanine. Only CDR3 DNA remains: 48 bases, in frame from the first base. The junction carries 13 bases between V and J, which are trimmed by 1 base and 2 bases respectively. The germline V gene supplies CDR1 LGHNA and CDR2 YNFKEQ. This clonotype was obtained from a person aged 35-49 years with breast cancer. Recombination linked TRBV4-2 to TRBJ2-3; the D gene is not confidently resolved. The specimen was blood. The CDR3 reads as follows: CASSQVGIDHTDTQYF. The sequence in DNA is TGTGCCAGCAGCCAAGTTGGGATCGACCACACAGATACGCAGTATTTT.